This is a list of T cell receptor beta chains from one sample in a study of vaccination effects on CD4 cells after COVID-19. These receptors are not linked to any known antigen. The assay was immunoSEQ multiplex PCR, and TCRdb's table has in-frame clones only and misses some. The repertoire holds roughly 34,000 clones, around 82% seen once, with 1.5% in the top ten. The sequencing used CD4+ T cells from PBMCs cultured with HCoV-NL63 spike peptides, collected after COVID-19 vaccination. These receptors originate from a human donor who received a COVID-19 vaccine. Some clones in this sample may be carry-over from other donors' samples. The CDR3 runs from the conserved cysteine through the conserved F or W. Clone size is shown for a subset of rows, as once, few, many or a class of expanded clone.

CDR3aa: CASSPVGGPERTF
abundance: .
j_gene: TRBJ1-2
v_gene: TRBV18

CDR3aa: CASSQVLRGRTGELFF
abundance: .
j_gene: TRBJ2-2
v_gene: TRBV4-1

CDR3aa: CASSQDTEQGTDTQYF
abundance: .
j_gene: TRBJ2-3
v_gene: TRBV4-1

CDR3aa: CAWSRGGSDPQETQYF
abundance: .
j_gene: TRBJ2-5
v_gene: TRBV30

CDR3aa: CASSSRLEQYF
abundance: once
j_gene: TRBJ2-5
v_gene: TRBV7-2

CDR3aa: CASSPLLGYTF
abundance: once
j_gene: TRBJ1-2
v_gene: TRBV7-2

CDR3aa: CASSQDPSRSADYGYTF
abundance: few
j_gene: TRBJ1-2
v_gene: TRBV4-1

CDR3aa: CASSVTSSTDTQYF
abundance: .
j_gene: TRBJ2-3
v_gene: TRBV9

CDR3aa: CASSFRGDNEQFF
abundance: .
j_gene: TRBJ2-1
v_gene: TRBV18

CDR3aa: CASSMIAAPGGRSNQPQHF
abundance: .
j_gene: TRBJ1-5
v_gene: TRBV19

CDR3aa: CASSGQGHNQPQHF
abundance: .
j_gene: TRBJ1-5
v_gene: TRBV19

CDR3aa: CASSQDPRGWEAKNIQYF
abundance: .
j_gene: TRBJ2-4
v_gene: TRBV4-1

CDR3aa: CASSHLGAYNEQFF
abundance: .
j_gene: TRBJ2-1
v_gene: TRBV14

CDR3aa: CASSSRGMSSYNEQFF
abundance: .
j_gene: TRBJ2-1
v_gene: TRBV5-1

CDR3aa: CASSFQRGVQETQYF
abundance: few
j_gene: TRBJ2-5
v_gene: TRBV5-1

CDR3aa: CASSDLKGSPLHF
abundance: .
j_gene: TRBJ1-6
v_gene: TRBV6-1

CDR3aa: CASSQYDRGNSPLHF
abundance: .
j_gene: TRBJ1-6
v_gene: TRBV18

CDR3aa: CASRSTGNSNQPQHF
abundance: .
j_gene: TRBJ1-5
v_gene: TRBV6-5

CDR3aa: CASSAEGGSNQPQHF
abundance: once
j_gene: TRBJ1-5
v_gene: TRBV5-1

CDR3aa: CASSPLTEFYGYTF
abundance: .
j_gene: TRBJ1-2
v_gene: TRBV18

CDR3aa: CASSYQTGGGGYTF
abundance: once
j_gene: TRBJ1-2
v_gene: TRBV7-2

CDR3aa: CASSPRDREGYTF
abundance: .
j_gene: TRBJ1-2
v_gene: TRBV7-9

CDR3aa: CASIDIYNSPLHF
abundance: few
j_gene: TRBJ1-6
v_gene: TRBV2

CDR3aa: CASSLEGLSYNEQFF
abundance: .
j_gene: TRBJ2-1
v_gene: TRBV11-2

CDR3aa: CASSGLGGGNGELFF
abundance: .
j_gene: TRBJ2-2
v_gene: TRBV2

CDR3aa: CASSGAGRNGELFF
abundance: .
j_gene: TRBJ2-2
v_gene: TRBV5-1

CDR3aa: CASSPKGGVGTEAFF
abundance: few
j_gene: TRBJ1-1
v_gene: TRBV7-2

CDR3aa: CASSGGSGVNEQFF
abundance: .
j_gene: TRBJ2-1
v_gene: TRBV10-1

CDR3aa: CASSLQGNYGYTF
abundance: .
j_gene: TRBJ1-2
v_gene: TRBV4-2

CDR3aa: CASSRGTQHEAFF
abundance: few
j_gene: TRBJ1-1
v_gene: TRBV5-6

CDR3aa: CASSLALGELFF
abundance: .
j_gene: TRBJ2-2
v_gene: TRBV28

CDR3aa: CASSLAVTSDTQYF
abundance: few
j_gene: TRBJ2-3
v_gene: TRBV7-9

CDR3aa: CAWSVRGLGNTIYF
abundance: .
j_gene: TRBJ1-3
v_gene: TRBV30

CDR3aa: CASAGRNTGELFF
abundance: .
j_gene: TRBJ2-2
v_gene: TRBV6-6

CDR3aa: CASSLLDRQETQYF
abundance: .
j_gene: TRBJ2-5
v_gene: TRBV7-2

CDR3aa: CASRGREGALMNTEAFF
abundance: .
j_gene: TRBJ1-1
v_gene: TRBV10-2

CDR3aa: CASSPYTGNYGYTF
abundance: .
j_gene: TRBJ1-2
v_gene: TRBV5-1

CDR3aa: CASSSGLPANGAKNIQYF
abundance: .
j_gene: TRBJ2-4
v_gene: TRBV11-2

CDR3aa: CASGTTTSTDTQYF
abundance: .
j_gene: TRBJ2-3
v_gene: TRBV2

CDR3aa: CASSSGQGDQPQHF
abundance: .
j_gene: TRBJ1-5
v_gene: TRBV5-1

CDR3aa: CASSFRVGTGELFF
abundance: .
j_gene: TRBJ2-2
v_gene: TRBV7-2